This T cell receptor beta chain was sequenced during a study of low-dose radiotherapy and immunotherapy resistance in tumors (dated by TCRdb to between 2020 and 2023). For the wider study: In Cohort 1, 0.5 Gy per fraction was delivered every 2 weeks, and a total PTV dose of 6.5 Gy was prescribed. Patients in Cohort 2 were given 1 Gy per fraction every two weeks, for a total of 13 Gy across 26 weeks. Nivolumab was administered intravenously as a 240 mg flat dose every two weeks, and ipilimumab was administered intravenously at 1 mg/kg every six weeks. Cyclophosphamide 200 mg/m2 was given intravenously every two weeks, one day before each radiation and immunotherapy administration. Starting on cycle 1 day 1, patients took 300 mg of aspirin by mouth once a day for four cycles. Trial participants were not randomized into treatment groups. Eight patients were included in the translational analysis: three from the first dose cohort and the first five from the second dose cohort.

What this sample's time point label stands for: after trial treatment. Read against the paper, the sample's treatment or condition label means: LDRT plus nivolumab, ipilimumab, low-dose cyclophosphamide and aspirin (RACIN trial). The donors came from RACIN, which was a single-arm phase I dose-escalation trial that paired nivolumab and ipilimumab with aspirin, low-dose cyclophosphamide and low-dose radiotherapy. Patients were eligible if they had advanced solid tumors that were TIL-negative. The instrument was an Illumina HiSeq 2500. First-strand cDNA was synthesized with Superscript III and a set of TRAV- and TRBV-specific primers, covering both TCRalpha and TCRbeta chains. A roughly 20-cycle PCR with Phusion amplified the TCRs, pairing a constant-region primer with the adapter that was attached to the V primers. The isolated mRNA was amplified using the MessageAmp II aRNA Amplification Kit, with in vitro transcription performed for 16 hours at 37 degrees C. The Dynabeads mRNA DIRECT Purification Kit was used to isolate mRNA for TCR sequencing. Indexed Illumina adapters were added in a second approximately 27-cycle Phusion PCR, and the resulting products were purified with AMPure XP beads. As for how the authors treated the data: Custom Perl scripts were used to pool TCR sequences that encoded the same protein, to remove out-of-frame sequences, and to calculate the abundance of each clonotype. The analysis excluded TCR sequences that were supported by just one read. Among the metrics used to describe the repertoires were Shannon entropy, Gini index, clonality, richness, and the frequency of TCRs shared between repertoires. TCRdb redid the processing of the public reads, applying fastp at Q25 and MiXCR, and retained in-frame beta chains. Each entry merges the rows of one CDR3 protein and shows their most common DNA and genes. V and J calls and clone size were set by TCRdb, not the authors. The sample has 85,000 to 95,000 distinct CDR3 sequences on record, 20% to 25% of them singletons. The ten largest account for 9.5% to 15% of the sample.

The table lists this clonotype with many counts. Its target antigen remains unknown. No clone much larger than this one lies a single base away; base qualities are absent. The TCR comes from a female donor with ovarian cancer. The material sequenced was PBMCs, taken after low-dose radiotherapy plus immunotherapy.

The CDR3: CASSLYALNTEAFF. The base sequence is TGTGCCAGCAGCTTGTACGCGTTGAACACTGAAGCTTTCTTT. Recombination linked TRBV5-6 to TRBJ1-1; the D gene remains uncertain. From the cysteine through the phenylalanine, the CDR3 covers 14 amino acids. The CDR3 DNA has 42 bases and is translated from base 1. CDR1 and CDR2, per the germline V gene, are SGHDT and YYEEEE. V and J lose 1 base and 0 bases, and a span of 7 bases separates them.